The 9 T cell receptor beta chains below come from one sample, sequenced in a study of T cells in Graves' hyperthyroidism and ophthalmopathy. RNA transcripts served as the template for amplifying TCR beta CDR3 regions. A first-round RT-PCR of the TCR CDR3 used the HTBI primer set. Via MiXCR, TCRdb re-called the multiplex PCR reads, giving one row per CDR3 protein. The table includes some 420,000 distinct CDR3 sequences, roughly an eighth detected once. The source material was blood. These receptors were taken from a woman between 18 and 30 years old with Graves' hyperthyroidism.

V is TRBV11-3 and J is TRBJ2-2; 12 nucleotides line up with TRBD2. CDR3 length equals 15 residues. Germline V lookup: CDR1 SGHNT, CDR2 YENEEA. Trimming took 4 bases from V and 8 from J; bases not matched to a gene: 5. The CDR3 sequence is CASSSGLAGTGELFF. The DNA of the CDR3 is TGTGCCAGCAGCTCGGGACTAGCGGGTACAGGGGAGCTGTTTTTT.

This clonotype turned up a few times. This chain uses TRBV30 with TRBJ2-1, with no clear D. Germline V gene lookup returns CDR1 GTSNPN and CDR2 SVGIG (reference sequence). The ends were cut back, 5 bases at V and 0 bases at J, with 11 bases in the middle. The CDR3 length is 14 residues. The CDR3 loop reads CAWSTSDSYNEQFF. CDR3 bases: TGTGCCTGGTCGACGTCGGACTCCTACAATGAGCAGTTCTTC.

At least ten counts were recorded for this clonotype. The rearrangement links TRBV19 to TRBJ2-2; 10 nucleotides align to TRBD2. In germline, CDR1 is LNHDA, CDR2 SQIVND (reference sequence). The CDR3 sequence is 14 residues long. Germline trimming cut 7 bases from V and 5 bases from J; bases unmatched to any gene: 4. The CDR3 DNA reads as TGTGCCAGTACAGCGGGAGGGTATACCGGGGAGCTGTTTTTT. Protein product: CASTAGGYTGELFF.

This clonotype was detected many times. The rearrangement uses TRBV27 and TRBJ1-1, with D possibly TRBD1 on 6 matching bases. From germline, CDR1 is MNHEY and CDR2 SMNVEV (reference sequence). Trimming shortened V by 5 bases and J by 6 bases, and 31 bases separated the two germline ends. This CDR3 contains 19 residues. The CDR3 DNA reads as TGTGCCAGCAGTACTCTCCTCGCCCATCCGGGACAAGGAGGCGCTGAAGCTTTCTTT. Translated: CASSTLLAHPGQGGAEAFF.

This clonotype has just a few counts. V and J are TRBV19 and TRBJ2-7, with TRBD1 matching 7 bases. Trimming cost V 4 bases and J 3 bases; bases outside gene matches: 12. Germline values: CDR1 LNHDA, CDR2 SQIVND (reference sequence). CDR3 length: 16 amino acids. The CDR3 here is CASSSSTGATIYEQYF. The CDR3 DNA is TGTGCCAGTAGTAGTAGCACAGGGGCGACAATCTACGAGCAGTACTTC.

The chain recombines TRBV6-1 with TRBJ1-1; D ambiguous. V was shortened by 1 base and J by 5 bases, with 8 bases between the two germline ends. From germline, CDR1 is MNHNS and CDR2 SASEGT. The CDR3 has 13 residues. The CDR3 loop is CASSEGRLTEAFF. The CDR3 DNA reads TGTGCCAGCAGTGAAGGCAGGTTAACTGAAGCTTTCTTT.

In this sample, this clonotype turned up many times. The CDR3 coding sequence is TGTGCTAGTGGTTTGGCCGTGCTAGCGGGAGGGATCAATGAGCAGTTCTTC. Encoded protein: CASGLAVLAGGINEQFF. V is TRBV12-5 and J is TRBJ2-1, with TRBD2 matching over 12 bases. CDR3 length: 17 residues. CDR1 LGHNT and CDR2 FRNRAP come from the germline V gene. The V and J ends lost 1 base and 6 bases, in that order; junction bases with no gene match: 7.

This clonotype was recorded many times. The gene calls are TRBV27 and TRBJ1-1; TRBD1 is a possible D gene (5 bases). Trimming removed 5 bases from V and 8 bases from J, with 21 bases in between. The CDR3 consists of 15 residues. Germline V gene lookup returns CDR1 MNHEY and CDR2 SMNVEV (reference sequence). The CDR3 protein is CASSTEGWGSNEAFF. Written as DNA, the CDR3 is TGTGCCAGCAGTACAGAAGGGTGGGGGAGTAACGAAGCTTTCTTT.

This clonotype was counted between two and nine times. V usage is TRBV5-1 and J usage is TRBJ1-2; 7 nucleotides match TRBD1. The CDR3 loop spans 13 amino acids. Trimming took 0 bases from V and 8 from J; bases not matched to a gene: 4. In germline, CDR1 is SGHRS, CDR2 YFSETQ. CDR3 nucleotides: TGCGCCAGCAGCTTGGAGGGGGCCCCGGGCTACACCTTC. This codes for CASSLEGAPGYTF.